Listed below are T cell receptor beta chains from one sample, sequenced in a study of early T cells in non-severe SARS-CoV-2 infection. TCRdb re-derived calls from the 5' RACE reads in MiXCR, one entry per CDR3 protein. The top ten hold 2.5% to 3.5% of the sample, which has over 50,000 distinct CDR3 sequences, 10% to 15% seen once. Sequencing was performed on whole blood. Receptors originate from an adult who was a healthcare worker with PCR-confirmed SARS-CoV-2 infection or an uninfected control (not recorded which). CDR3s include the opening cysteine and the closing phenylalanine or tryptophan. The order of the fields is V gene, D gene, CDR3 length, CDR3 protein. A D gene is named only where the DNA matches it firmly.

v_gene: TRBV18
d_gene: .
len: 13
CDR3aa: CASSPRELTEAFF

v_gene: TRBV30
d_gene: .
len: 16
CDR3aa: CAWSGPKAGVGTEAFF

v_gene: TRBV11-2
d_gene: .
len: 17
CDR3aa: CASSRMGTGENRNEQFF

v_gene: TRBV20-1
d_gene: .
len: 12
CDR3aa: CSAPIAGVGYTF

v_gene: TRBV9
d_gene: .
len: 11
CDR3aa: CASSVADTIYF

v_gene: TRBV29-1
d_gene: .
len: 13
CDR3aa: CSVRNSGANVLTF

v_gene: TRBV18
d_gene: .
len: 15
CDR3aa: CASSPAAVSGNTIYF

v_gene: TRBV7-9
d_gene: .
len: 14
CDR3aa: CASSHRDGQETQYF

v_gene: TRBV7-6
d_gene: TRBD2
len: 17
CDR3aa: CASSLGLAGGGTGELFF

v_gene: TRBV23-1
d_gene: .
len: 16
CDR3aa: CASSQLSGSLNTEAFF